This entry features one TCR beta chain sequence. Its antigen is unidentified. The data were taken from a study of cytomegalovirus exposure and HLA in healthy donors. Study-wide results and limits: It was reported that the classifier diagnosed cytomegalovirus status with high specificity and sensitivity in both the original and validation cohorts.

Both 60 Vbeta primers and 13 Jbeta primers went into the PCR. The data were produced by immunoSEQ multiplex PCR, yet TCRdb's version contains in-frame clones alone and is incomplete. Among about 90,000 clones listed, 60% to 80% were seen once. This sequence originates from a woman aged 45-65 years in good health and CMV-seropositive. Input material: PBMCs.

Written as DNA, the CDR3 is TGTGCCAGCAGCTCGACAGGGTCTTATGGCTACACCTTC. Its protein is CASSSTGSYGYTF. The chain couples TRBV7-3 to TRBJ1-2, with 7 bases aligning to TRBD1. CDR3 length: 13 residues. Germline V gene sequence: CDR1 SGHTA, CDR2 FQGTGA. V was clipped by 4 bases and J by 5 bases; unmatched bases: 4.